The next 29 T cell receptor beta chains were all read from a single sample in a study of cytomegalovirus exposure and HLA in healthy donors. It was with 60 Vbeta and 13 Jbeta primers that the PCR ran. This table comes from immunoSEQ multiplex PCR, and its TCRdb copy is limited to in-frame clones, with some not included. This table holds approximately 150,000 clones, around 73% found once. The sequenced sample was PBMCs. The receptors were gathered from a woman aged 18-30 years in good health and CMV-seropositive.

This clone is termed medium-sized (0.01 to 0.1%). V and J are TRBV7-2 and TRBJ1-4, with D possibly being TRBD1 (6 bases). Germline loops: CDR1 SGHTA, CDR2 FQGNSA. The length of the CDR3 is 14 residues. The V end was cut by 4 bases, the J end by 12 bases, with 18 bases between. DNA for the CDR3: TGTGCCAGCAGCTCCCCCGACAGGATCAGAGAACTGTTTTTT. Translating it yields CASSSPDRIRELFF. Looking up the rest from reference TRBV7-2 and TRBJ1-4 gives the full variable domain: GAGVSQSPSNKVTEKGKDVELRCDPISGHTALYWYRQSLGQGLEFLIYFQGNSAPDKSGLPSDRFSAERTGGSVSTLTIQRTQQEDSAVYLCASSSPDRIRELFFGSGTQLSVL.

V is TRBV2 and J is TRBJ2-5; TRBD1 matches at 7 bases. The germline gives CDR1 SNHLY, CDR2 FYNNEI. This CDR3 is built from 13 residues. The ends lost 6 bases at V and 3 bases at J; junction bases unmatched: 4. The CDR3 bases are TGTGCCAGCAGGGGGACAGCAGAAGAGACCCAGTACTTC. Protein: CASRGTAEETQYF. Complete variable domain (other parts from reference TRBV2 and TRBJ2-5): EPEVTQTPSHQVTQMGQEVILRCVPISNHLYFYWYRQILGQKVEFLVSFYNNEISEKSEIFDDQFSVERPDGSNFTLKIRSTKLEDSAMYFCASRGTAEETQYFGPGTRLLVL.

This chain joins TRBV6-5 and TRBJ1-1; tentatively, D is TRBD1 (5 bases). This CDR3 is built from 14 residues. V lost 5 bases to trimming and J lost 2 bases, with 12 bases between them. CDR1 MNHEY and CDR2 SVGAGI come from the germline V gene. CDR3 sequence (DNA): TGTGCCAGCAGTCCTCAGGGATACAACACTGAAGCTTTCTTT. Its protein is CASSPQGYNTEAFF.

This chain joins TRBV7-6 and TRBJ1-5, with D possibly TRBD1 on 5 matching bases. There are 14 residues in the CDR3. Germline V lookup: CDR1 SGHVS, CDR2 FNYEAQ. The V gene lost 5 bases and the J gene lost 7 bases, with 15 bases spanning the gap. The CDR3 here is CASSPPRGRQPQHF. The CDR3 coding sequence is TGTGCCAGCAGCCCGCCACGGGGGAGACAGCCCCAGCATTTT.

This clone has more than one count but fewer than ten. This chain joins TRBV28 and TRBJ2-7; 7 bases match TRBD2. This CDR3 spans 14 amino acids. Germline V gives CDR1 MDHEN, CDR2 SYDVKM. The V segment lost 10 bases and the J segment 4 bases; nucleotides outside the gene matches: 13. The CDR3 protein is CAISKAGVIYEQYF. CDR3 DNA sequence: TGTGCCATCTCTAAGGCGGGGGTCATATACGAGCAGTACTTC.

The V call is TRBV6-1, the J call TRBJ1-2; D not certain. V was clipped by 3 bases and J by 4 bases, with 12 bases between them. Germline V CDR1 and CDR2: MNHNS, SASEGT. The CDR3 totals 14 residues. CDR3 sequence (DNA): TGTGCCAGCAGTGATTCGGACTTTTCCTATGGCTACACCTTC. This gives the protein CASSDSDFSYGYTF.

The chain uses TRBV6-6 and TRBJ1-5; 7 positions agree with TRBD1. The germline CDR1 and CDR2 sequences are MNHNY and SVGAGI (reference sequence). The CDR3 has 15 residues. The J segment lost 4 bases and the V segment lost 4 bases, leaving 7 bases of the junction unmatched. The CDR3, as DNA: TGTGCCAGCAGTTGGCCGGGACAGCTAAATCAGCCCCAGCATTTT. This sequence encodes CASSWPGQLNQPQHF.

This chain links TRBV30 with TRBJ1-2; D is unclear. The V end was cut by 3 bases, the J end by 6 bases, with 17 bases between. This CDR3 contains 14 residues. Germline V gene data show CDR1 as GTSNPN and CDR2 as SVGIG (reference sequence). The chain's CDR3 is CAWSLMTVTNGYTF. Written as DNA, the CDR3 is TGTGCCTGGAGCTTAATGACGGTAACTAATGGCTACACCTTC.

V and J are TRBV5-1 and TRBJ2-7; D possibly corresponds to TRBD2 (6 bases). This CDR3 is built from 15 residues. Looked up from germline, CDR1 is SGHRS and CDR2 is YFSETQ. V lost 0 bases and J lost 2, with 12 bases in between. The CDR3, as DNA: TGCGCCAGCAGCTTGGGGGGGGTATTCACCTACGAGCAGTACTTC. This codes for CASSLGGVFTYEQYF.

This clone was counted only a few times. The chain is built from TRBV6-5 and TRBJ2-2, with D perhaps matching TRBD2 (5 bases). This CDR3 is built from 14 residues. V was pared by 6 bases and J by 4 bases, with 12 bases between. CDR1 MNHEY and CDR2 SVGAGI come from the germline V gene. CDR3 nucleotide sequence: TGTGCCAGCAGACTAGGAGAGTTCACCGGGGAGCTGTTTTTT. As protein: CASRLGEFTGELFF.

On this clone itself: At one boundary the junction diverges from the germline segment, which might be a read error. CDR3 in amino acids: CSSSRPSGGSGANVLTF. The CDR3 DNA follows: TGTTCCAGCAGCCGCCCGTCAGGGGGCTCTGGGGCCAACGTCCTGACTTTC. The chain recombines TRBV7-9 with TRBJ2-6, with 7 bases fitting TRBD1. Looked up from germline, CDR1 is SEHNR and CDR2 is FQNEAQ (reference sequence). CDR3 length equals 17 residues.

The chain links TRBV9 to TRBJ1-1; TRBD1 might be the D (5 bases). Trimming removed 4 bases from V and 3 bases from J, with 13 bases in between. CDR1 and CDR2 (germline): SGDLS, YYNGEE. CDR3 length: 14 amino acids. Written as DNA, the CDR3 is TGTGCCAGCAGCCCCCTCTGGGGGGACACTGAAGCTTTCTTT. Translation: CASSPLWGDTEAFF.

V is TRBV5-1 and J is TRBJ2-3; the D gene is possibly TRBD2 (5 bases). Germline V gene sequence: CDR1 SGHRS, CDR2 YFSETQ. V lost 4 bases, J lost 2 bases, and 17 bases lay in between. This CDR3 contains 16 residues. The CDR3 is CASSVTYSGNTDTQYF. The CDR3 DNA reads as TGCGCCAGCAGCGTTACCTACTCCGGGAACACAGATACGCAGTATTTT.

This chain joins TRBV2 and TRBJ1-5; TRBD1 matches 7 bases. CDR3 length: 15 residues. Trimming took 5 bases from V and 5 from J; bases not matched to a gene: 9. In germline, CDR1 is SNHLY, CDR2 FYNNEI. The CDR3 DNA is TGTGCCAGCAGTACCCCTGACAGGGTTTATCAGCCCCAGCATTTT. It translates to CASSTPDRVYQPQHF.

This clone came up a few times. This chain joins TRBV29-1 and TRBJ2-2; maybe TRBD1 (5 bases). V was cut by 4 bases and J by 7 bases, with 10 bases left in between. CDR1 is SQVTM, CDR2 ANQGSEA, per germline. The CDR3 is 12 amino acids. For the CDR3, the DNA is TGCAGCGTTGTGGGGCGCGACGGGGAGCTGTTTTTT. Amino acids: CSVVGRDGELFF.

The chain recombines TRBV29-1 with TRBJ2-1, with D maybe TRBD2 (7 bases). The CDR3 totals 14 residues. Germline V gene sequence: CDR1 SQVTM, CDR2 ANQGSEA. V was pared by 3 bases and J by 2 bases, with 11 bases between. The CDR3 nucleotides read TGCAGCGTTGAGGGGGGGGCCACCTACAATGAGCAGTTCTTC. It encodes CSVEGGATYNEQFF.

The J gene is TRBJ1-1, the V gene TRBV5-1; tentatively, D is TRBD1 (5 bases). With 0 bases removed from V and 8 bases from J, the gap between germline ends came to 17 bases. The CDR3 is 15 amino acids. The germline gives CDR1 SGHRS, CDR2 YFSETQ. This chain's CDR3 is CASSLGILGSGEAFF. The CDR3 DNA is TGCGCCAGCAGCTTGGGAATCTTAGGGTCAGGGGAAGCTTTCTTT.

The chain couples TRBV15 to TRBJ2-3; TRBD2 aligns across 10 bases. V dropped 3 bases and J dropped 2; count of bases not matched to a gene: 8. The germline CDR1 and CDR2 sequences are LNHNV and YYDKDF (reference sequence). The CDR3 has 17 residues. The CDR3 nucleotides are TGTGCCACCAGCAGTGGGCTAGCGGGGGCCCTCACAGATACGCAGTATTTT. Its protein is CATSSGLAGALTDTQYF.

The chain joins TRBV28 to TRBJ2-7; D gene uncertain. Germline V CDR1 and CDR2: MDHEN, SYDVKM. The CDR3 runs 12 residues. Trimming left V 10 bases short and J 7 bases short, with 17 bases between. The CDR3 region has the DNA TGTGCCACCCGCAGCGACTCAAGAGAGCAGTACTTC. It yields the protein CATRSDSREQYF.

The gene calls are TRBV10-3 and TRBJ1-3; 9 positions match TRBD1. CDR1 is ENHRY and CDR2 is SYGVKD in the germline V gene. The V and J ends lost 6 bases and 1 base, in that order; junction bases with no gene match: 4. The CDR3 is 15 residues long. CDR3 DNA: TGTGCCATCAGGGCCGGGACAGGGTCTGGAAACACCATATATTTT. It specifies CAIRAGTGSGNTIYF.

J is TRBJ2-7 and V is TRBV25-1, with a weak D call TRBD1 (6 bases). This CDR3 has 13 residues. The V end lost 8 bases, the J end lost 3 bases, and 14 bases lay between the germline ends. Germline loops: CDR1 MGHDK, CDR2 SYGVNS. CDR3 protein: CASRGQQLYEQYF. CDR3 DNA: TGTGCCAGCCGTGGACAGCAGCTCTACGAGCAGTACTTC.

The CDR3 loop is CASSLEDRGTEAFF. CDR3 nucleotide sequence: TGTGCCAGCAGCTTAGAGGACAGGGGCACTGAAGCTTTCTTT. The rearrangement links TRBV7-6 to TRBJ1-1; the match to TRBD1 covers 9 bases. The CDR3 loop spans 14 amino acids. CDR1 SGHVS and CDR2 FNYEAQ come from the germline V gene. With V trimmed by 1 base and J by 4 bases, 1 base remained unmatched.

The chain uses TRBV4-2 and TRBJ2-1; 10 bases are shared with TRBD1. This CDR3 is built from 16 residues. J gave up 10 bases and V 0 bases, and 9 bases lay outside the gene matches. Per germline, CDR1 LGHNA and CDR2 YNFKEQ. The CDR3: CASSQDGTGEAGEQFF. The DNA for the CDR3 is TGTGCCAGCAGCCAAGATGGGACAGGGGAGGCTGGGGAGCAGTTCTTC.

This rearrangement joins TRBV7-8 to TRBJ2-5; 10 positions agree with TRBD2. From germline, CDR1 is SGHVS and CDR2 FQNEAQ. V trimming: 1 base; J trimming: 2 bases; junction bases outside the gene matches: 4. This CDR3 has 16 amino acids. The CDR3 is CASSLGEAGGQETQYF. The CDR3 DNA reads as TGTGCCAGCAGCTTAGGTGAAGCGGGGGGGCAAGAGACCCAGTACTTC. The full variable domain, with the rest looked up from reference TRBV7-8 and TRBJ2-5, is GAGVSQSPRYKVAKRGQDVALRCDPISGHVSLFWYQQALGQGPEFLTYFQNEAQLDKSGLPSDRFFAERPEGSVSTLKIQRTQQEDSAVYLCASSLGEAGGQETQYFGPGTRLLVL.

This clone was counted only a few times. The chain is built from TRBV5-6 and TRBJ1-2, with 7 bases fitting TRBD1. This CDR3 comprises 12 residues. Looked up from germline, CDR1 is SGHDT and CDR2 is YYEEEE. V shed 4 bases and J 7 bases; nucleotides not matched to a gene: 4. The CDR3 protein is CASSMTGSGYTF. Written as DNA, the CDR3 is TGTGCCAGCAGCATGACAGGGAGTGGCTACACCTTC.

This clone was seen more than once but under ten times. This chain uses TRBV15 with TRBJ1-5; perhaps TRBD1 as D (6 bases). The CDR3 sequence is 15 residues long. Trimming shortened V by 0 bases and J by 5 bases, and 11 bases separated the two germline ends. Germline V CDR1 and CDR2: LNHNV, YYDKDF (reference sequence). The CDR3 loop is CATSRDRTVDQPQHF. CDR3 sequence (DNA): TGTGCCACCAGCAGAGACCGGACAGTGGATCAGCCCCAGCATTTT.

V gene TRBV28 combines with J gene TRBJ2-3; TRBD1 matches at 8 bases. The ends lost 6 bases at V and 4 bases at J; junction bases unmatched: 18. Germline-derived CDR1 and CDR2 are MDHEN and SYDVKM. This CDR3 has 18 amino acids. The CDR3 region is CASSTIPGQAPMADTQYF. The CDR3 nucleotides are TGTGCCAGCAGCACCATACCGGGACAGGCGCCTATGGCAGATACGCAGTATTTT.

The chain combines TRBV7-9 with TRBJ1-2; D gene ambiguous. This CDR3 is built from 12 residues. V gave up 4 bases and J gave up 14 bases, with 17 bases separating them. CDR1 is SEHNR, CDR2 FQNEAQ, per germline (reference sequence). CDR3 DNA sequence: TGTGCCAGCAGCTCCGAGGACCGGTCGGGGACCTTC. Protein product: CASSSEDRSGTF.

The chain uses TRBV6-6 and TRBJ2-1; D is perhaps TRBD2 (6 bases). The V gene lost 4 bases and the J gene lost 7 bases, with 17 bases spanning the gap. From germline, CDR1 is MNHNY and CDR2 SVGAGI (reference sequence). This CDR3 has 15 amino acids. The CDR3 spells CASSFGRLDLNEQFF. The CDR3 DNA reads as TGTGCCAGCAGTTTTGGGAGGCTAGACCTTAATGAGCAGTTCTTC.